The 16 T cell receptor beta chains presented below share a single source sample, sequenced in a study of yellow fever vaccine responses in identical twins. TCRdb redid the calling of the RT-PCR reads with MiXCR, one entry per CDR3 protein. The sample includes 4,000 to 6,000 distinct CDR3 sequences, 85% to 90% seen only once; the top ten take about 2.1%. The sample was T cells from blood (PBMCs), unsorted or a sorted subset (not recorded which), taken before or after yellow fever vaccination (not recorded which). These receptors all stem from a woman younger than 30 who received the yellow fever vaccine.

This clonotype is a singleton in its sample. The rearrangement uses TRBV18 and TRBJ1-3; D unclear. Per the germline V gene, CDR1 is KGHSH and CDR2 is LQKENI. V dropped 0 bases and J dropped 0 bases, with 0 bases sitting between them. CDR3 length: 13 residues. CDR3 protein: CASSPPSGNTIYF. CDR3 DNA: TGTGCCAGCTCACCACCCTCTGGAAACACCATATATTTT.

The chain uses TRBV7-6 and TRBJ1-5; D is unresolved. V was shortened by 5 bases and J by 4 bases, with 18 bases between the two germline ends. CDR1 and CDR2 (germline): SGHVS, FNYEAQ. This CDR3 has 16 residues. CDR3 region: CASSPRTGETNQPQHF. The DNA of the CDR3 is TGTGCCAGCAGCCCTCGGACGGGAGAAACGAATCAGCCCCAGCATTTT.

This clonotype showed up just a few times. The V gene is TRBV14, the J gene TRBJ2-3, with D tentatively TRBD1 (6 bases). V lost 4 bases and J 0 bases, leaving 11 bases between the germline ends. The V gene's germline CDR1 is SGHDN and CDR2 FVKESK. The CDR3 covers 15 residues. CDR3 amino acids: CASSRDIPSTDTQYF. The CDR3 DNA reads as TGTGCCAGCAGCCGGGACATCCCTAGCACAGATACGCAGTATTTT.

The V and J genes are TRBV11-1 and TRBJ2-2, with D tentatively TRBD2 (5 bases). The CDR3 contains 14 residues. CDR1 is SGHAT, CDR2 FQDESV, per germline (reference sequence). The V gene lost 6 bases and the J gene lost 4 bases, with 12 bases spanning the gap. The CDR3 DNA follows: TGTGCCAGCAGTTCAAACCGGGGCACCGGGGAGCTGTTTTTT. Encoded protein: CASSSNRGTGELFF.

The rearrangement joins TRBV4-1 to TRBJ1-2; D not certain. CDR3 size: 11 residues. V was pared by 1 base and J by 7 bases, with 4 bases between. Germline values: CDR1 MGHRA, CDR2 YSYEKL. CDR3 sequence reads: CASSQGAGYTF. DNA of the CDR3: TGCGCCAGCAGCCAAGGAGCTGGCTACACCTTC.

This chain joins TRBV11-1 and TRBJ2-1, with a tentative D call TRBD1 (6 bases). Per germline, CDR1 SGHAT and CDR2 FQDESV (reference sequence). CDR3 length: 13 residues. With 4 bases removed from V and 8 bases from J, the gap between germline ends came to 12 bases. The CDR3 region is CASSSTGSDEQFF. The CDR3 DNA follows: TGTGCCAGCAGCTCCACAGGGTCGGATGAGCAGTTCTTC.

This clonotype was observed a single time. The junction shows a germline mismatch at one end, possibly a read error. As DNA, the CDR3 is TGTGCTAGCAGCTTAGAGACTAGCGGAGAGCAGTACTTC. The encoded protein is CASSLETSGEQYF. The V and J genes are TRBV7-6 and TRBJ2-7, with TRBD2 matching over 9 bases. Germline V gene lookup returns CDR1 SGHVS and CDR2 FNYEAQ. The CDR3 runs to 13 residues.

The chain couples TRBV5-1 to TRBJ2-7, with D maybe TRBD1 (5 bases). CDR3 size: 13 residues. V lost 0 bases and J lost 3, with 7 bases in between. Germline values: CDR1 SGHRS, CDR2 YFSETQ. The CDR3 region is CASSLVQGYEQYF. The CDR3 DNA follows: TGCGCCAGCAGCTTGGTTCAGGGCTACGAGCAGTACTTC.

This clonotype showed up just a few times. The chain couples TRBV29-1 to TRBJ2-7; D is possibly TRBD1 (6 bases). V shed 5 bases and J shed 0 bases, with 8 bases lying between them. From germline, CDR1 is SQVTM and CDR2 ANQGSEA. The CDR3 length is 12 residues. This CDR3 is CSVRDTSYEQYF. The CDR3 DNA follows: TGCAGCGTTCGGGACACCTCCTACGAGCAGTACTTC.

This clonotype has a single count. The genes are TRBV20-1 and TRBJ2-4, with a tentative D call TRBD1 (6 bases). V lost 6 bases and J lost 9, with 9 bases in between. Germline V gene data show CDR1 as DFQATT and CDR2 as SNEGSKA (reference sequence). This CDR3 contains 10 residues. The CDR3, as DNA: TGCAGTGCAGGGACAAGCATTCAGTACTTC. It yields the protein CSAGTSIQYF.

The V gene is TRBV5-1, the J gene TRBJ2-3; D is uncertain. The V end lost 3 bases, the J end lost 4 bases, and 6 bases lay between the germline ends. Per the germline V gene, CDR1 is SGHRS and CDR2 is YFSETQ. This CDR3 has 12 residues. The CDR3 region has the DNA TGCGCCAGCAGCTCCACCTCAGATACGCAGTATTTT. Translation gives CASSSTSDTQYF.

J is TRBJ2-1 and V is TRBV12-1; the table gives TRBD1 as D, unverified against the DNA. TRBV12-1 is annotated as a pseudogene. The CDR3 contains 16 residues. The CDR3, as DNA: TGTGCCAGCAGACCCCCCGGGACAGGGCCCTACAATGAGCAGTTCTTC. Its translation: CASRPPGTGPYNEQFF.

The rearrangement joins TRBV4-2 to TRBJ2-1; 10 bases are a match to TRBD2. Losses at the gene ends were 0 bases for V and 4 bases for J; bases not matched to a gene: 3. Germline V lookup: CDR1 LGHNA, CDR2 YNFKEQ. The CDR3 contains 16 residues. The CDR3 DNA sequence: TGTGCCAGCAGCCAAGAGACTAGCGGGTCTTACAATGAGCAGTTCTTC. This encodes CASSQETSGSYNEQFF.

CDR3 bases: TGTGCCATCAGCCCTGCAGGGGCTGAAGCTTTCTTT. It specifies CAISPAGAEAFF. V is TRBV6-1 and J is TRBJ1-1; possible D gene TRBD1, 6 bases. Per the germline V gene, CDR1 is MNHNS and CDR2 is SASEGT. The CDR3 contains 12 residues. V lost 10 bases and J 6 bases, leaving 15 bases between the germline ends.

This clonotype was observed a single time. The chain employs TRBV4-2 and TRBJ2-2, with D perhaps TRBD2 (6 bases). Trimming stripped 2 bases from V and 4 bases from J, with 11 bases between. The length of the CDR3 is 15 residues. CDR1 is LGHNA and CDR2 is YNFKEQ in the germline V gene. CDR3 coding DNA: TGTGCCAGCAGCCAACGCCAGGGAGGCACCGGGGAGCTGTTTTTT. This gives the protein CASSQRQGGTGELFF.

This clonotype was found once. The rearrangement links TRBV4-2 to TRBJ1-6; 11 bases are shared with TRBD1. The germline V gene encodes CDR1 LGHNA and CDR2 YNFKEQ. V lost 4 bases and J lost 9; bases outside the gene matches: 5. The CDR3 sequence is 15 residues long. The chain's CDR3 is CASSRTGTGGSPLHF. CDR3 sequence (DNA): TGTGCCAGCAGCCGAACCGGGACAGGGGGTTCACCCCTCCACTTT.